This paragraph reports one T cell receptor beta chain. The data derive from a study of shared clonotypes between healthy human individuals. Naive CD8 cells comprised CD45RO-negative, CCR7-positively selected cells, excluding terminally differentiated effector memory CD45RA+ cells. The protocol was immunoSEQ multiplex PCR, while the TCRdb copy is restricted to in-frame clones and leaves out a portion. The sample records 700,000 to 950,000 clones, approximately 96% being singletons. The receptor was derived from a man in his thirties or forties in good health. The sample taken for sequencing was naive CD8+ T cells sorted from blood.

CDR3 region: CASSSPTGRAKNIQYF. DNA of the CDR3: TGCGCCAGCAGCTCCCCAACCGGGAGAGCCAAAAACATTCAGTACTTC. J is TRBJ2-4 and V is TRBV5-1; D may be TRBD2 (6 bases). This CDR3 has 16 residues. V was cut by 3 bases and J by 0 bases, with 13 bases left in between. Per germline, CDR1 SGHRS and CDR2 YFSETQ.